This TCR beta chain is from a study of T cell responses to AZD1222 COVID-19 vaccine. Study results and caveats: The study sampled repertoires only after the peak T cell response.

TCRdb's copy holds only in-frame clones and misses some; the assay was immunoSEQ multiplex PCR. This table has roughly 97,000 clones, around nine tenths appearing once. The CDR3 runs 14 residues. With 7 bases removed from V and 3 bases from J, the gap between germline ends came to 15 bases. Germline V CDR1 and CDR2: SGHRS, YFSETQ. This clone was picked up one time. Antigen specificity is unknown. This specimen consisted of peripheral blood, obtained on day 0 of AZD1222 vaccination. The TCR sequence derives from an adult in good health. The J gene is TRBJ2-3, the V gene TRBV5-1, with D possibly matching TRBD2 (6 bases). The CDR3 reads CASHLGGSTDTQYF. In nucleotides, the CDR3 is TGCGCCAGCCACCTGGGGGGTAGTACAGATACGCAGTATTTT.